One and the same sample provided the 27 T cell receptor beta chains below, sequenced in a study of neoadjuvant nivolumab and ipilimumab in lung cancer. Data came from immunoSEQ multiplex PCR; TCRdb stores just in-frame clones and leaves some out. The sample carries some 20,000 clones, 79% recorded once. Source: tumor tissue, taken after neoadjuvant nivolumab, alone or with ipilimumab, at or shortly before surgery. These receptors were taken from an adult with non-small cell lung cancer.

The V and J genes are TRBV5-1 and TRBJ2-5; TRBD2 matches 7 bases. This CDR3 has 13 amino acids. Germline trimming cut 6 bases from V and 5 bases from J; bases unmatched to any gene: 7. CDR1 is SGHRS and CDR2 is YFSETQ in the germline V gene. This CDR3 is CASKQHGGETQYF. The CDR3, as DNA: TGCGCCAGCAAGCAGCACGGGGGGGAGACCCAGTACTTC.

Of note for this clone: Possible read error: a much larger clone is one base away. The gene calls are TRBV11-2 and TRBJ2-7, with D tentatively TRBD1 (5 bases). The germline V and J ends were trimmed by 5 bases and 4 bases, with 6 bases remaining between them. Germline values: CDR1 SGHAT, CDR2 FQNNGV. The CDR3 runs to 11 residues. CDR3 protein: CASSGAYEQYF. CDR3 coding DNA: TGTGCCAGCAGCGGGGCTTACGAGCAGTACTTC.

This chain joins TRBV7-8 and TRBJ2-5; D ambiguous. Germline V gene lookup returns CDR1 SGHVS and CDR2 FQNEAQ. CDR3 length: 13 amino acids. The V gene lost 5 bases and the J gene lost 1 base, with 8 bases spanning the gap. CDR3 amino acids: CASSQAGQETQYF. In DNA, the CDR3 is TGTGCCAGCAGCCAGGCCGGCCAAGAGACCCAGTACTTC. The whole variable domain, remainder taken from reference TRBV7-8 and TRBJ2-5, is GAGVSQSPRYKVAKRGQDVALRCDPISGHVSLFWYQQALGQGPEFLTYFQNEAQLDKSGLPSDRFFAERPEGSVSTLKIQRTQQEDSAVYLCASSQAGQETQYFGPGTRLLVL.

The rearrangement links TRBV6-5 to TRBJ2-5; TRBD1 aligns across 7 bases. Trimming at V came to 1 base and at J to 5 bases, leaving 7 bases not matched to a gene. This CDR3 has 15 residues. Germline V gene sequence: CDR1 MNHEY, CDR2 SVGAGI. CDR3 protein: CASSYFPTGSETQYF. DNA for the CDR3: TGTGCCAGCAGTTACTTCCCGACAGGGAGTGAGACCCAGTACTTC.

The V and J genes are TRBV14 and TRBJ1-2; 7 positions agree with TRBD1. The ends lost 3 bases at V and 0 bases at J; junction bases unmatched: 7. Germline CDR1 reads SGHDN; CDR2 reads FVKESK. The CDR3 spans 16 residues. CDR3 residues: CASSHPQGTANYGYTF. The CDR3 DNA reads as TGTGCCAGCAGCCACCCACAGGGGACCGCTAACTATGGCTACACCTTC.

V and J are TRBV30 and TRBJ2-5, with D tentatively TRBD2 (6 bases). Per germline, CDR1 GTSNPN and CDR2 SVGIG (reference sequence). The CDR3 length is 14 residues. Between the trimmed V and J ends, which lost 3 bases and 1 base, there was a span of 12 bases. In nucleotides, the CDR3 is TGTGCCTGGAGCCCCGGGAGCCCCCAAGAGACCCAGTACTTC. This encodes CAWSPGSPQETQYF.

The gene calls are TRBV14 and TRBJ1-1, with no clear D. Germline CDR1 reads SGHDN; CDR2 reads FVKESK. With 2 bases removed from V and 0 bases from J, the gap between germline ends came to 10 bases. The CDR3 is 15 amino acids. The CDR3 loop reads CASSQRPNMNTEAFF. CDR3 bases: TGTGCCAGCAGCCAAAGACCGAATATGAACACTGAAGCTTTCTTT.

This sequence joins TRBV5-1 and TRBJ2-3; 9 bases are shared with TRBD2. The trim removed 2 bases at V and 2 bases at J, leaving 6 bases unmatched. The germline V gene has CDR1 SGHRS and CDR2 YFSETQ. CDR3 length: 16 amino acids. The CDR3 here is CASSLSPSGATDTQYF. The CDR3 nucleotides are TGCGCCAGCAGCTTATCCCCTAGCGGGGCCACAGATACGCAGTATTTT.

This chain joins TRBV13 and TRBJ2-2; 7 nucleotides agree with TRBD1. The CDR3 runs to 15 residues. Trimming cost V 8 bases and J 7 bases; bases outside gene matches: 13. The germline V gene encodes CDR1 PRHDT and CDR2 FYEKMQ (reference sequence). The CDR3 bases are TGTGCCAGCCGACAGGGCCAACCTCTAGGCGGGGAGCTGTTTTTT. Amino acid sequence: CASRQGQPLGGELFF.

The sample holds a few counts of this clone. The V and J genes are TRBV7-2 and TRBJ1-5; D is undetermined. Germline values: CDR1 SGHTA, CDR2 FQGNSA. This CDR3 contains 16 residues. Trimming pared 0 bases from V and 0 bases from J, leaving 9 bases between. The DNA for the CDR3 is TGTGCCAGCAGCTTAGCGTCTGGGAATAGCAATCAGCCCCAGCATTTT. It codes for CASSLASGNSNQPQHF. Using reference TRBV7-2 and TRBJ1-5 for the parts outside the CDR3, the full variable domain is GAGVSQSPSNKVTEKGKDVELRCDPISGHTALYWYRQSLGQGLEFLIYFQGNSAPDKSGLPSDRFSAERTGGSVSTLTIQRTQQEDSAVYLCASSLASGNSNQPQHFGDGTRLSIL.

V usage is TRBV5-5 and J usage is TRBJ2-7, with D tentatively TRBD1 or TRBD2 (5 bases each). Between the trimmed V and J ends, which lost 2 bases and 2 bases, there was a span of 8 bases. Germline V CDR1 and CDR2: SGHKS, YYEKEE (reference sequence). CDR3 size: 13 residues. The CDR3 protein is CASSFRDAYEQYF. In DNA, the CDR3 is TGTGCCAGCAGCTTCCGGGACGCCTACGAGCAGTACTTC.

For this clone: The sample holds other DNA sequences that translate to the same CDR3. This rearrangement joins TRBV5-6 to TRBJ2-7, with a weak D call TRBD2 (5 bases). This CDR3 has 13 residues. V dropped 4 bases and J dropped 1 base, with 9 bases sitting between them. CDR1 is SGHDT, CDR2 YYEEEE, per germline. The CDR3 DNA reads as TGTGCCAGCAGCCGCCAGCGGTCCTACGAGCAGTACTTC. This encodes CASSRQRSYEQYF.

This chain joins TRBV7-9 and TRBJ1-1; D gene uncertain. Trimming pared 1 base from V and 7 bases from J, leaving 10 bases between. CDR1 and CDR2 (germline): SEHNR, FQNEAQ (reference sequence). This CDR3 has 13 residues. The CDR3 reads CASSLGILNEAFF. The CDR3 nucleotides are TGTGCCAGCAGCTTAGGGATTCTAAATGAAGCTTTCTTT.

The rearrangement links TRBV7-2 to TRBJ2-3; D remains unclear. V lost 2 bases to trimming and J lost 5 bases, with 2 bases between them. Germline V CDR1 and CDR2: SGHTA, FQGNSA. This CDR3 comprises 11 residues. The CDR3 reads CASSLQDTQYF. The CDR3 DNA reads TGTGCCAGCAGCTTACAAGATACGCAGTATTTT.

The chain carries TRBV5-6 and TRBJ1-1, with D uncertain. Germline CDR1 is SGHDT and CDR2 is YYEEEE. The CDR3 spans 12 residues. V lost 2 bases, J lost 8 bases, and 10 bases lay in between. The CDR3 coding sequence is TGTGCCAGCAGCTTAAGGTTGACGGAAGCTTTCTTT. This translates into CASSLRLTEAFF.

This clone has more than one count but fewer than ten. The V gene is TRBV7-2, the J gene TRBJ1-3; 10 positions agree with TRBD1. V dropped 4 bases and J dropped 1; count of bases not matched to a gene: 1. This CDR3 region has 15 residues. The germline V gene has CDR1 SGHTA and CDR2 FQGNSA. The CDR3 spells CASSWDRGSGNTIYF. The CDR3 DNA reads TGTGCCAGCAGCTGGGACAGGGGATCTGGAAACACCATATATTTT.

J is TRBJ1-3 and V is TRBV4-1; no reliable D call. V was pared by 5 bases and J by 1 base, with 9 bases between. From germline, CDR1 is MGHRA and CDR2 YSYEKL. The CDR3 totals 14 residues. The CDR3 DNA follows: TGCGCCAGCAGCGAAGGGAGTTCTGGAAACACCATATATTTT. It yields the protein CASSEGSSGNTIYF.

The rearrangement links TRBV7-2 to TRBJ1-5; D gene uncertain. V lost 1 base and J 4 bases, leaving 11 bases between the germline ends. The germline V gene has CDR1 SGHTA and CDR2 FQGNSA. CDR3 length: 15 amino acids. The CDR3 nucleotides read TGTGCCAGCAGCTTAGAGTACGTCGGGAATCAGCCCCAGCATTTT. It codes for CASSLEYVGNQPQHF.

This chain uses TRBV19 with TRBJ2-7; D possibly uses TRBD1 or TRBD2 (5 bases each). Germline loops: CDR1 LNHDA, CDR2 SQIVND (reference sequence). With 5 bases removed from V and 1 base from J, the gap between germline ends came to 15 bases. The CDR3 length is 15 residues. DNA of the CDR3: TGTGCCAGTAGTCCTGGGGACGGAGGATCCTACGAGCAGTACTTC. Encoded protein: CASSPGDGGSYEQYF.

This clone was observed a few times. The genes are TRBV6-1 and TRBJ2-7; 8 nucleotides align to TRBD1. J was trimmed by 2 bases and V by 3 bases; bases with no gene match: 6. This CDR3 has 15 residues. CDR1 is MNHNS and CDR2 is SASEGT in the germline V gene. CDR3 in amino acids: CASSDVTGGPYEQYF. CDR3 DNA sequence: TGTGCCAGCAGTGACGTAACAGGGGGACCCTACGAGCAGTACTTC.

This chain joins TRBV5-6 and TRBJ1-1; no clear D. Looked up from germline, CDR1 is SGHDT and CDR2 is YYEEEE. The CDR3 runs 16 residues. The ends were cut back, 4 bases at V and 1 base at J, with 17 bases in the middle. The CDR3: CASSPLSWKRNTEAFF. Written as DNA, the CDR3 is TGTGCCAGCAGCCCCCTCTCCTGGAAAAGGAACACTGAAGCTTTCTTT.

The chain uses TRBV5-1 and TRBJ2-1; D remains ambiguous. The CDR3 is made up of 16 amino acids. The germline V gene has CDR1 SGHRS and CDR2 YFSETQ. With 0 bases removed from V and 3 bases from J, the gap between germline ends came to 13 bases. CDR3 nucleotides: TGCGCCAGCAGCTTGGTTGCCGGTTTGCGCTACAATGAGCAGTTCTTC. This sequence encodes CASSLVAGLRYNEQFF.

A few counts support this clone. The CDR3 DNA follows: TGTGCCATCAGGACAGGGGGCGGAACCGAAGCTTTCTTT. This codes for CAIRTGGGTEAFF. This chain joins TRBV10-3 and TRBJ1-1; 10 positions agree with TRBD1. Germline loops: CDR1 ENHRY, CDR2 SYGVKD. The CDR3 runs to 13 residues. V dropped 6 bases and J dropped 8; count of bases not matched to a gene: 6.

The chain employs TRBV6-6 and TRBJ1-1, with 8 bases aligning to TRBD1. The CDR3 loop spans 14 amino acids. Germline lookup yields CDR1 MNHNY and CDR2 SVGAGI (reference sequence). V shed 6 bases, J shed 11 bases, and the junction held 14 bases outside the gene matches. The CDR3 here is CASSPRQGYWSAFF. In DNA form, the CDR3 reads TGTGCCAGCAGCCCGCGACAGGGGTATTGGTCGGCTTTCTTT.

The sample holds one count of this clone. The chain couples TRBV6-6 to TRBJ1-1, with TRBD1 matching 8 bases. The V and J ends lost 2 bases and 10 bases, in that order; junction bases with no gene match: 6. The CDR3 is 13 amino acids. Germline CDR1 and CDR2: MNHNY and SVGAGI (reference sequence). This chain's CDR3 is CASSYTGQGAAFF. The CDR3 DNA reads TGTGCCAGCAGTTACACCGGACAGGGAGCAGCTTTCTTT.

CDR3 in amino acids: CASSQDMHQGPGELFF. As DNA, the CDR3 is TGCGCCAGCAGCCAAGATATGCATCAGGGCCCCGGGGAGCTGTTTTTT. This rearrangement joins TRBV4-1 to TRBJ2-2; D possibly corresponds to TRBD1 (5 bases). The CDR3 loop spans 16 amino acids. Trimming stripped 0 bases from V and 6 bases from J, with 14 bases between. Germline V gives CDR1 MGHRA, CDR2 YSYEKL.

This chain connects TRBV28 to TRBJ1-2; 10 bases map to TRBD1. Germline-derived CDR1 and CDR2 are MDHEN and SYDVKM. Trimming cost V 6 bases and J 2 bases; bases outside gene matches: 12. This CDR3 is 17 amino acids long. CDR3 DNA: TGTGCCAGCAGAATCCATACAGGGACAGGGGCCAACTATGGCTACACCTTC. Translating it yields CASRIHTGTGANYGYTF.